This entry describes one TCR beta chain. This sample stems from a study of cytomegalovirus exposure and HLA in healthy donors. The PCR had 60 Vbeta and 13 Jbeta primers. Profiling relied on immunoSEQ multiplex PCR, and the TCRdb table lists in-frame clones only, not all of them. Here the sample spans 100,000 to 150,000 clones, 81% being singletons. Germline V lookup: CDR1 SNHLY, CDR2 FYNNEI. The CDR3 length is 12 residues. Unmatched junction bases numbered 9, after V lost 11 bases and J lost 5 bases. Source material: PBMCs. This receptor was obtained from a man between 18 and 29 years old in good health and CMV-seropositive. V usage is TRBV2 and J usage is TRBJ2-7; 7 nucleotides line up with TRBD1. CDR3 in amino acids: CADRTGANEQYF. CDR3 in DNA: TGTGCCGATCGGACAGGTGCGAACGAGCAGTACTTC.